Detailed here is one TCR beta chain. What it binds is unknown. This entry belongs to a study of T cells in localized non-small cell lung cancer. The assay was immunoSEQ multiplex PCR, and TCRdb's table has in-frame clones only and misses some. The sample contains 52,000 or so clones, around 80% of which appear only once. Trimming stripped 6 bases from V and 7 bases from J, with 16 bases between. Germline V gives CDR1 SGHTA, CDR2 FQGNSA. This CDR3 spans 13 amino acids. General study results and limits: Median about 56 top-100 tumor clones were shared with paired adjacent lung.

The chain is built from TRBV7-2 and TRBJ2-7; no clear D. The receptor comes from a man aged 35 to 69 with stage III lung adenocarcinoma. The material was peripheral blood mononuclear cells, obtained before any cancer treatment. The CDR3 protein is CASRWTEIGEQYF. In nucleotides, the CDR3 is TGTGCCAGCAGGTGGACCGAGATCGGGGAGCAGTACTTC.